There are a few counts of the clone carrying this TCR beta chain. Its antigen is still unknown. These data are taken from a study of T-cell memory formation after mild COVID-19. 5'RACE with constant-segment primers built TCRalpha and TCRbeta cDNA libraries with UMIs. TCRdb called the 5' RACE reads again in MiXCR, with one record for every CDR3 protein. Among 300,000 to 350,000 distinct CDR3 sequences listed, more than 13% were seen once. General study findings and limits: In pre-infection memory, a portion of responding clones appeared, which suggested that cross-reactive memory joined. Among contracting clones, CD4+ were mainly CM/EM and CD8+ enriched in EMRA.

Germline CDR1 is SGHTA and CDR2 is FQGNSA. V lost 5 bases to trimming and J lost 2 bases, with 12 bases between them. The CDR3 is 14 amino acids. The rearrangement uses TRBV7-2 and TRBJ1-2; D may be TRBD1 (6 bases). The TCR was taken from a man younger than 35 who had mild COVID-19 (a few samples of this study predate the infection). Cell type and time point are not known. Sequencing was done on a sample of PBMCs or a T cell subset sorted from them (not recorded which). The CDR3 DNA follows: TGTGCCAGCAGCCGGGAGAGGGGGAACTATGGCTACACCTTC. Translating gives CASSRERGNYGYTF.